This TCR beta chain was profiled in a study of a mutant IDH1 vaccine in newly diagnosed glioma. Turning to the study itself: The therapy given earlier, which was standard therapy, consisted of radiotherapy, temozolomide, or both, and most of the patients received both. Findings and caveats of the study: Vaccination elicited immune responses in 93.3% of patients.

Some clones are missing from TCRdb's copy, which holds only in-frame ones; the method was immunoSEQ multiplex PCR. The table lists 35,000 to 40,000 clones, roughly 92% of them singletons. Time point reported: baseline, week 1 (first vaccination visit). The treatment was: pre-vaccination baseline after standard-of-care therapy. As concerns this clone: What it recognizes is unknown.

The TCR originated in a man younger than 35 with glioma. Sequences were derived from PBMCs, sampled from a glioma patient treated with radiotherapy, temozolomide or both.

The CDR3 reads CASSPDRGDNQPQHF. CDR3 DNA sequence: TGTGCCAGCAGTCCCGACAGGGGCGACAATCAGCCCCAGCATTTT. V gene TRBV6-5 combines with J gene TRBJ1-5, with 8 bases matching TRBD1. This CDR3 has 15 residues. Germline loops: CDR1 MNHEY, CDR2 SVGAGI. V lost 5 bases, J lost 3 bases, and 6 bases stayed unmatched.